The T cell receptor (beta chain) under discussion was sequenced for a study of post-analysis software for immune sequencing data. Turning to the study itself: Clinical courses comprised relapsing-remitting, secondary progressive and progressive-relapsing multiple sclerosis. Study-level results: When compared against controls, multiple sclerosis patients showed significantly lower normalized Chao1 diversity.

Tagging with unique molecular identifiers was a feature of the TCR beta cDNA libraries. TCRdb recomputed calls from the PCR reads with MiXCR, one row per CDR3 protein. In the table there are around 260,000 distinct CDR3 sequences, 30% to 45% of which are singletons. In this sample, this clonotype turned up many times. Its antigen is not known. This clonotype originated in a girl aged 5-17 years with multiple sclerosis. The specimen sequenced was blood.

The CDR3 bases are TGCAGTGCTAGAAGGGCTAGCGGGGGGTGGGACCAGTACTTC. It specifies CSARRASGGWDQYF. This chain joins TRBV20-1 and TRBJ2-5; 11 positions agree with TRBD2. The junction had 9 bases not matched to a gene; V was cut back by 2 bases and J by 10 bases. Germline assignment: CDR1 DFQATT and CDR2 SNEGSKA (reference sequence). The CDR3 is 14 amino acids.